This T cell receptor (beta chain) was sequenced during a study of CD8+ T cells in alopecia areata. Overall study findings and caveats: Compared with normal scalp, lesional scalp had higher clonality and more expanded CD8+ clones.

As to this clone: Its antigen is not identified.

After isolation, RNA underwent reverse transcription to generate cDNA as the sequencing template. TCRdb's copy holds only in-frame clones and misses some; the assay was immunoSEQ multiplex PCR. The sample lists some 180,000 clones, almost 65% occurring once. This clonotype originated in a human donor with alopecia areata. Sequencing used CD4+ T cells sorted from blood, obtained at week 0.

The CDR3 spells CASSATPADEQYF. CDR3 nucleotides: TGTGCCAGCAGCGCGACCCCGGCGGACGAGCAGTACTTC. This chain connects TRBV6-5 to TRBJ2-7; D unresolved. The CDR3 has 13 amino acids. The V gene lost 6 bases and the J gene lost 5 bases, with 14 bases spanning the gap. Germline V lookup: CDR1 MNHEY, CDR2 SVGAGI.